This T cell receptor beta chain was captured by sequencing in a study of T cells in Graves' hyperthyroidism and ophthalmopathy. Template material for amplifying TCR beta CDR3 regions consisted of RNA transcripts. HTBI primers were the set used in a first-round RT-PCR of the TCR CDR3. A single record per CDR3 protein comes from TCRdb applying MiXCR to the multiplex PCR reads. The table has some 180,000 distinct CDR3 sequences, approximately 15% seen once. Stability of Graves' hyperthyroidism was defined as absent ophthalmopathy progression within 18 months. Notes on this clonotype: This may be a read error: a much more frequent sequence differs by one nucleotide.

Germline V lookup: CDR1 LGHNA, CDR2 YNFKEQ. CDR3 length: 14 amino acids. V lost 3 bases to trimming and J lost 5 bases; unmatched junction nucleotides: 1. The source is a woman in her forties or fifties with Graves' hyperthyroidism. The sample was blood. This chain joins TRBV4-2 and TRBJ2-5, with TRBD2 matching 12 bases. The CDR3 DNA reads as TGTGCCAGCAGCCAGACTAGCGGGGGTGAGACCCAGTACTTC. Its protein is CASSQTSGGETQYF.